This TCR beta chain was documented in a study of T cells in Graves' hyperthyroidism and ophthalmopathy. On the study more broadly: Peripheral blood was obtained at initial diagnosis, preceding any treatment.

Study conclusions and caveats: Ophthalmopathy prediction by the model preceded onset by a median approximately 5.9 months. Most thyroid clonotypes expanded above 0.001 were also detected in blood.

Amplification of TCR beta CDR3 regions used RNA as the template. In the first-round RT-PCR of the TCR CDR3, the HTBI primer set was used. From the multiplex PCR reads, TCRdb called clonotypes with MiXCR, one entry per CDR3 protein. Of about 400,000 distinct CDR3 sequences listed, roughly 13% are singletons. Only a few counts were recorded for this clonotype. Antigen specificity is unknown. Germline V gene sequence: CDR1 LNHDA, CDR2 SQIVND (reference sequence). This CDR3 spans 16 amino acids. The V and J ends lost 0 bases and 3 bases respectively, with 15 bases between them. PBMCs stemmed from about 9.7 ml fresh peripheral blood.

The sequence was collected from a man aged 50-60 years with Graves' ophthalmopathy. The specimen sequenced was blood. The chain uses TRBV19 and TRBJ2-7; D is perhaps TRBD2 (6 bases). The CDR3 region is CASSIDQGGGDYEQYF. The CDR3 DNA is TGTGCCAGTAGTATAGATCAGGGAGGAGGGGACTACGAGCAGTACTTC.